A selection of T cell receptor beta chains follows, all from one sample in a study of cytomegalovirus exposure and HLA in healthy donors. Here immunoSEQ multiplex PCR was the method, and the copy in TCRdb shows in-frame clones only, minus some. Of 95,000 to 120,000 clones in the sample, more than 90% were seen once. The specimen sequenced was PBMCs. The receptors were gathered from a woman younger than 35 in good health and CMV-seronegative. CDR3s include the opening cysteine and the closing phenylalanine or tryptophan. A D gene is named only where the DNA matches it firmly. Size is omitted from some rows. Given values are once, few, many or a class for expanded clones.

D gene: .; clone size: .; J gene: TRBJ1-1; V gene: TRBV19; CDR3 DNA: TGTGCCAGTAGTATGCGGACTGAAGCTTTCTTT; CDR3 protein: CASSMRTEAFF
D gene: TRBD1; clone size: once; J gene: TRBJ2-7; V gene: TRBV6-1; CDR3 DNA: TGTGCCAGCAGTGTACCGGGACAGGCGACTTACGAGCAGTACTTC; CDR3 protein: CASSVPGQATYEQYF
D gene: TRBD1; clone size: .; J gene: TRBJ1-2; V gene: TRBV28; CDR3 DNA: TGTGCCAGTTCGGGACAGGGGAGCTATGGCTACACCTTC; CDR3 protein: CASSGQGSYGYTF
D gene: .; clone size: once; J gene: TRBJ1-5; V gene: TRBV10-3; CDR3 DNA: TGTGCCATCAACCTACAGCCCAATCAGCCCCAGCATTTT; CDR3 protein: CAINLQPNQPQHF
D gene: .; clone size: .; J gene: TRBJ2-5; V gene: TRBV27; CDR3 DNA: TGTGCCAGCAGTTTATCGCCCGGGTGGGAGACCCAGTACTTC; CDR3 protein: CASSLSPGWETQYF
D gene: .; clone size: .; J gene: TRBJ2-2; V gene: TRBV19; CDR3 DNA: TGTGCCAGTAGTATCGCAGGGGCGCAAATCAAGGAGCTGTTTTTT; CDR3 protein: CASSIAGAQIKELFF
D gene: .; clone size: .; J gene: TRBJ2-3; V gene: TRBV7-2; CDR3 DNA: TGTGCCAGCCAAGAAATAACTAGCACAGATACGCAGTATTTT; CDR3 protein: CASQEITSTDTQYF
D gene: TRBD1; clone size: .; J gene: TRBJ1-2; V gene: TRBV6-6; CDR3 DNA: TGTGCCAGCAGTTACTCCCGGGACAGGGAGGACTATGGCTACACCTTC; CDR3 protein: CASSYSRDREDYGYTF
D gene: .; clone size: .; J gene: TRBJ1-5; V gene: TRBV21-1; CDR3 DNA: TGTGCCAGCAGCTCCCGGAGGGCCGGCAATCAGCCCCAGCATTTT; CDR3 protein: CASSSRRAGNQPQHF
D gene: TRBD2; clone size: .; J gene: TRBJ2-1; V gene: TRBV4-2; CDR3 DNA: TGTGCCAGCAGCCGGGGACTAGCGGGCCCGTCCTACAATGAGCAGTTCTTC; CDR3 protein: CASSRGLAGPSYNEQFF
D gene: TRBD1; clone size: once; J gene: TRBJ1-5; V gene: TRBV19; CDR3 DNA: TGTGCCAGTAGTCGAGGGGGAGACAGGGGGAATCAGCCCCAGCATTTT; CDR3 protein: CASSRGGDRGNQPQHF
D gene: .; clone size: .; J gene: TRBJ1-4; V gene: TRBV28; CDR3 DNA: TGTGCCAGCAGTTTAGAGGCAGGGACTAATGAAAAACTGTTTTTT; CDR3 protein: CASSLEAGTNEKLFF
D gene: .; clone size: .; J gene: TRBJ2-2; V gene: TRBV28; CDR3 DNA: TGTGCCAGCATCAACAAGAACACCGGGGAGCTGTTTTTT; CDR3 protein: CASINKNTGELFF
D gene: TRBD2; clone size: .; J gene: TRBJ2-2; V gene: TRBV2; CDR3 DNA: TGTGCCAGCAGCGGCGGGGGGGCCGTGAACACCGGGGAGCTGTTTTTT; CDR3 protein: CASSGGGAVNTGELFF
D gene: TRBD1; clone size: .; J gene: TRBJ2-5; V gene: TRBV9; CDR3 DNA: TGTGCCAGCAGCGGCCGGGACAGGGGAGAGACCCAGTACTTC; CDR3 protein: CASSGRDRGETQYF
D gene: .; clone size: .; J gene: TRBJ1-1; V gene: TRBV27; CDR3 DNA: TGTGCCAGCAGCTCCTCACTCAGGTCCACTGAAGCTTTCTTT; CDR3 protein: CASSSSLRSTEAFF
D gene: TRBD1; clone size: .; J gene: TRBJ2-7; V gene: TRBV6-1; CDR3 DNA: TGTGCCAGCAGCCGGGACAGGAATAACGAGCAGTACTTC; CDR3 protein: CASSRDRNNEQYF
D gene: .; clone size: .; J gene: TRBJ1-2; V gene: TRBV11-2; CDR3 DNA: TGTGCCAGCAGCTCAAGACAGGAGGCGCACTATGGCTACACCTTC; CDR3 protein: CASSSRQEAHYGYTF
D gene: TRBD1; clone size: .; J gene: TRBJ2-3; V gene: TRBV6-1; CDR3 DNA: TGTGCCAGCAGTGAAACCAAAACCAGACAGGGCGCACCAGATACGCAGTATTTT; CDR3 protein: CASSETKTRQGAPDTQYF
D gene: .; clone size: .; J gene: TRBJ1-2; V gene: TRBV2; CDR3 DNA: TGTGCCAGCAGTGAAACGGGAGCTCCGATTTTGGGTGGCTACACCTTC; CDR3 protein: CASSETGAPILGGYTF
D gene: .; clone size: .; J gene: TRBJ2-6; V gene: TRBV2; CDR3 DNA: TGTGCCAGCAGTGAGGGGGCCAGACAGGACTCTGGGGCCAACGTCCTGACTTTC; CDR3 protein: CASSEGARQDSGANVLTF
D gene: .; clone size: .; J gene: TRBJ2-3; V gene: TRBV6-5; CDR3 DNA: TGTGCCACCGCCTTTTACCCTCGGGCCCCCGGGGTGCAGTATTTT; CDR3 protein: CATAFYPRAPGVQYF
D gene: TRBD2; clone size: .; J gene: TRBJ2-3; V gene: TRBV5-4; CDR3 DNA: TGTGCCAGCAGCACCCGACTAGCGGGGAGCACAGATACGCAGTATTTT; CDR3 protein: CASSTRLAGSTDTQYF
D gene: .; clone size: .; J gene: TRBJ2-1; V gene: TRBV15; CDR3 DNA: TGTGCCACCAGCAGAGATCCTTATGAGCAGTTCTTC; CDR3 protein: CATSRDPYEQFF
D gene: .; clone size: .; J gene: TRBJ2-3; V gene: TRBV5-1; CDR3 DNA: TGCGCCAGCAGCTTGGGAGGGAGTACAGATACGCAGTATTTT; CDR3 protein: CASSLGGSTDTQYF
D gene: .; clone size: .; J gene: TRBJ1-2; V gene: TRBV19; CDR3 DNA: TGTGCCAGTAGGTTGGGCGGGTATGGCTACACCTTC; CDR3 protein: CASRLGGYGYTF
D gene: .; clone size: .; J gene: TRBJ1-2; V gene: TRBV28; CDR3 DNA: TGTGCCAGCAGTCCCCTGACAGGCCGGGGCTACACCTTC; CDR3 protein: CASSPLTGRGYTF
D gene: TRBD2; clone size: few; J gene: TRBJ2-7; V gene: TRBV7-2; CDR3 DNA: TGTGCCAGCAGCCCAAGGACTAGCGGGTGGGAGCAGTACTTC; CDR3 protein: CASSPRTSGWEQYF
D gene: .; clone size: .; J gene: TRBJ1-1; V gene: TRBV6-1; CDR3 DNA: TGTGCCAGCAGTGGGCAGGGATTCATGGACACTGAAGCTTTCTTT; CDR3 protein: CASSGQGFMDTEAFF